Many counts were recorded for the clone carrying this T cell receptor beta chain. This sample is drawn from a study of T cells after yellow fever vaccination. TCRdb re-called the 5' RACE reads with MiXCR, one entry per CDR3 protein. This sample yields roughly 120,000 distinct CDR3 sequences, of which about 7% are seen a single time; roughly 2.5% belongs to the top ten. There are 15 residues in the CDR3. Germline assignment: CDR1 KGHDR and CDR2 SFDVKD. J was trimmed by 2 bases and V by 5 bases; bases with no gene match: 5. The receptor was isolated from a man aged 18 to 35 who received the YFV17D yellow fever vaccine. J is TRBJ2-3 and V is TRBV24-1; 8 bases align to TRBD2. The source material was CD4+ T cells sorted from PBMCs, sampled less than 11 days after the first yellow fever vaccination. The CDR3 DNA follows: TGTGCCACCAGTGCAGCGGGGGAATACACAGATACGCAGTATTTT. Protein product: CATSAAGEYTDTQYF.